This TCR beta chain appears in the sequencing data of a study of T-cell memory formation after mild COVID-19. This clonotype was seen more than once but under ten times. The antigen is undetermined. Germline V gives CDR1 MNHEY, CDR2 SVGAGI. The trim removed 3 bases at V and 6 bases at J, leaving 3 bases unmatched. CDR3 length equals 13 residues. Points from the study as a whole: CD4+ bias marked clones expanding day 15 to 37, unlike balanced contracting clones. The CD4+ clones that contracted clustered mainly within CM and EM, and the CD8+ clones concentrated in EMRA. Some SARS-CoV-2-responding clones were already detected in memory before infection.

Constant-segment primers were used for 5'RACE, and the resulting TCR alpha and TCR beta cDNA libraries carried sample barcodes and UMIs. TCRdb analysed the 5' RACE reads with MiXCR anew, one entry per CDR3 protein. The sample gives 250,000 to 300,000 distinct CDR3 sequences, 15% to 20% of which show up once; around a fifth is in the top ten. This rearrangement joins TRBV6-5 to TRBJ2-5; TRBD2 agrees at 8 bases. The source is a young man who had mild COVID-19 (a few samples of this study predate the infection). Cell type and time point are not known. The sequencing sample was made of PBMCs or a T cell subset sorted from them (not recorded which). The CDR3 nucleotides read TGTGCCAGCAGTTATTCGGGGGGGAAGACCCAGTACTTC. As protein: CASSYSGGKTQYF.